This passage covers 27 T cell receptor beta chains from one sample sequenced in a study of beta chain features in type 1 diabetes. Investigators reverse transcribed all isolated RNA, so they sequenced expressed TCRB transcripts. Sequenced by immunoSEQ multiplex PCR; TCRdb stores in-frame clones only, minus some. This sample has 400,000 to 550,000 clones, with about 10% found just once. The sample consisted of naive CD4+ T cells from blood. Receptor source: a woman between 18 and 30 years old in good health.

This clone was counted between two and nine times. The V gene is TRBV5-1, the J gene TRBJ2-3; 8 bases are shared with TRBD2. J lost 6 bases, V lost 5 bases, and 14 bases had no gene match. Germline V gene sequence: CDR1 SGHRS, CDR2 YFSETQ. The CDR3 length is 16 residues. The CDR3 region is CASRAGTSIRQDTQYF. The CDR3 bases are TGCGCCAGCAGGGCCGGGACTAGTATCCGACAGGATACGCAGTATTTT.

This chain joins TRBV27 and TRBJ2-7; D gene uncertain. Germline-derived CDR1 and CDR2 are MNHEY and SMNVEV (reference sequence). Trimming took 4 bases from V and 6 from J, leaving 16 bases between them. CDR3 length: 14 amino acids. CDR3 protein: CASSSVRSPLEQYV. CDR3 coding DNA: TGTGCCAGCAGTTCGGTCCGGAGTCCCCTCGAGCAGTACGTC.

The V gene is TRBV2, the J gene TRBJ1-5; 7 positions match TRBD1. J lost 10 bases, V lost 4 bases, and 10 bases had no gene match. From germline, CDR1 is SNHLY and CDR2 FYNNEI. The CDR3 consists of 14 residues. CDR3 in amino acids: CASSGQGLEPPQHF. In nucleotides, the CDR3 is TGTGCCAGCAGTGGACAGGGTCTAGAGCCACCCCAGCATTTT.

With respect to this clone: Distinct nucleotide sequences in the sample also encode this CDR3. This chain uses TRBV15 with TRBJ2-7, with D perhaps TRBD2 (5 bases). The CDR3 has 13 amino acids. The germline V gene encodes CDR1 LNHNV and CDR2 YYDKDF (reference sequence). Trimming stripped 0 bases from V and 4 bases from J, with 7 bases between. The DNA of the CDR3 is TGTGCCACCAGCAGAGATCGGGGTTACGAGCAGTACGTC. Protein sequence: CATSRDRGYEQYV.

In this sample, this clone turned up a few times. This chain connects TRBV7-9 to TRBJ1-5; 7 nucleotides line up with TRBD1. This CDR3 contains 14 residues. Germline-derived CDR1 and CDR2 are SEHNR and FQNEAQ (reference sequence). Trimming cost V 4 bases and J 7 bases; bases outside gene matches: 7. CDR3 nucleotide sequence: TGTGCCAGCAGCTCCCAGGGGGGGCGACAGCCCCAGCATTTT. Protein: CASSSQGGRQPQHF. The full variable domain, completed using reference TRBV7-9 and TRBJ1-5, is DTGVSQNPRHKITKRGQNVTFRCDPISEHNRLYWYRQTLGQGPEFLTYFQNEAQLEKSRLLSDRFSAERPKGSFSTLEIQRTEQGDSAMYLCASSSQGGRQPQHFGDGTRLSIL.

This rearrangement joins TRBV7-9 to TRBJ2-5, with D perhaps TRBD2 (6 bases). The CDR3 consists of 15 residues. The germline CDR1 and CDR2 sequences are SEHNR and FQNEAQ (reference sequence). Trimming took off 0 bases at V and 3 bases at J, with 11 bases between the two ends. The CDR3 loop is CASSLARGGKETQYF. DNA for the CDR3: TGTGCCAGCAGCTTAGCCCGTGGCGGGAAAGAGACCCAGTACTTC.

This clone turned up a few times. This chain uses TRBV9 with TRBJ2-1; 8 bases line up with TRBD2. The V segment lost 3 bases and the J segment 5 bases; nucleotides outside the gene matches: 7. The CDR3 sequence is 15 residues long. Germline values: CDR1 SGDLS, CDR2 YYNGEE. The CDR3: CASSASGGPHNEQFF. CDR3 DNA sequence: TGTGCCAGCAGCGCGAGCGGGGGACCCCACAATGAGCAGTTCTTC.

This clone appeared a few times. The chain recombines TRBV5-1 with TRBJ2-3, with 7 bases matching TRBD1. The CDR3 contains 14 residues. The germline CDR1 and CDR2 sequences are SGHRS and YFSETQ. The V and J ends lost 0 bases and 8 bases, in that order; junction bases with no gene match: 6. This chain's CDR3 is CASSLAGTARTQYF. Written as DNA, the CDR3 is TGCGCCAGCAGCTTGGCCGGGACAGCTCGTACGCAGTATTTT.

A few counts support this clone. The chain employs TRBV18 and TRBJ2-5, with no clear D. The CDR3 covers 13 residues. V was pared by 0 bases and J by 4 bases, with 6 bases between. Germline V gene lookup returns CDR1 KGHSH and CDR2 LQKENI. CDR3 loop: CASSPPPRETQYF. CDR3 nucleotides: TGTGCCAGCTCACCACCACCCAGAGAGACCCAGTACTTC.

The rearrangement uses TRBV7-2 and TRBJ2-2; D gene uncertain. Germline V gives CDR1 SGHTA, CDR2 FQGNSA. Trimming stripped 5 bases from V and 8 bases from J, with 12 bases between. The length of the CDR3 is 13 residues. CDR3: CASSVPSIGELFF. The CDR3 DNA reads TGTGCCAGCAGCGTCCCATCTATAGGGGAGCTGTTTTTT.

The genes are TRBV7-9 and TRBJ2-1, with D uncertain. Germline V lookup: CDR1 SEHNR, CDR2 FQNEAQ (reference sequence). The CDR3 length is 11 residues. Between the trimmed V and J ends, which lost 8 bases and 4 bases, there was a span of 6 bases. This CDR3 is CASQEYNEQFF. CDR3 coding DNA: TGTGCCAGCCAGGAGTACAATGAGCAGTTCTTC.

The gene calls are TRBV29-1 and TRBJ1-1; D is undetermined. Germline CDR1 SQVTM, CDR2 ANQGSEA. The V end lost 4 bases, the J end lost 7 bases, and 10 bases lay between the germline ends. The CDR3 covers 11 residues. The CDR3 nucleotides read TGCAGCGTTGCTCCTGCGGGTGAAGCTTTCTTT. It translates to CSVAPAGEAFF.

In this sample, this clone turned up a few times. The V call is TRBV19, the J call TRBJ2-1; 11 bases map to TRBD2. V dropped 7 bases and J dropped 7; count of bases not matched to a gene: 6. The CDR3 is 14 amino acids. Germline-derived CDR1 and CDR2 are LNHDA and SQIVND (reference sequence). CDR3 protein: CASTSSGRRNEQFF. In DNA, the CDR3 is TGTGCCAGTACCTCTAGCGGGAGGAGGAATGAGCAGTTCTTC.

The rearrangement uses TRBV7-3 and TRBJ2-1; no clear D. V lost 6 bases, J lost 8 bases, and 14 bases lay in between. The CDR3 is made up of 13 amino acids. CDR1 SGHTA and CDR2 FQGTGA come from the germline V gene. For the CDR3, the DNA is TGTGCCAGCAGTCGCGGAGTTTTGTATGAGCAGTTCTTC. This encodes CASSRGVLYEQFF.

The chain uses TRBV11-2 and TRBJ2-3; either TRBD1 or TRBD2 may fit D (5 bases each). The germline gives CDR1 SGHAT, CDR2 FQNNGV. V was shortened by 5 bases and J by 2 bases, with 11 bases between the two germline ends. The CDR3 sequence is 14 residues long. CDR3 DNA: TGTGCCAGCAGCCTACCCGGGGCCACAGATACGCAGTATTTT. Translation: CASSLPGATDTQYF.

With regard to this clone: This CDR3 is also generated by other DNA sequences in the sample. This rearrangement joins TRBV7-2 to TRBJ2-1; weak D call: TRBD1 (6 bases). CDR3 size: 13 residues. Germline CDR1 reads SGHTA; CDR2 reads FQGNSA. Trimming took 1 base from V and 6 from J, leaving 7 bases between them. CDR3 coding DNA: TGTGCCAGCAGCTTAGGGACAGCCAATGAGCAGTTCTTC. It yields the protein CASSLGTANEQFF.

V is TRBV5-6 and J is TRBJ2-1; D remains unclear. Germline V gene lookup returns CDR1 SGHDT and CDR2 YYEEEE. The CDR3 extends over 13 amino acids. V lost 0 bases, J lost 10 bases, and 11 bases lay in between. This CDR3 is CASSLDRNWEQFF. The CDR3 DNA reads TGTGCCAGCAGCTTGGACCGGAATTGGGAGCAGTTCTTC.

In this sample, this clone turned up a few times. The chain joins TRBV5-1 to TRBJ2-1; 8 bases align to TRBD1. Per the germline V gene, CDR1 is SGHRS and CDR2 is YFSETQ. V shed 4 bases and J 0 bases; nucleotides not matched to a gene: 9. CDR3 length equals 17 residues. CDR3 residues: CASSRVPTGGSYNEQFF. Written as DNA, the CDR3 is TGCGCCAGCAGCCGAGTCCCCACAGGGGGCTCCTACAATGAGCAGTTCTTC.

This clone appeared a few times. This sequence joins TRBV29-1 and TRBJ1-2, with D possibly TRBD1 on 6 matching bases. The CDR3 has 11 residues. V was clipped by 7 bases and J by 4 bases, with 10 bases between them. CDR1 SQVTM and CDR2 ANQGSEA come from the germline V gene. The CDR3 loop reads CSDLDSYGYTF. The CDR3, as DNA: TGCAGCGACCTGGACAGCTATGGCTACACCTTC.

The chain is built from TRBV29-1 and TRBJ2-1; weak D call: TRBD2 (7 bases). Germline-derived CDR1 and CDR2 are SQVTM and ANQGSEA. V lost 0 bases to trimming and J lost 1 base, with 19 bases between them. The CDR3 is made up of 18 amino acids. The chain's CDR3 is CSVEDLGGQGKSYNEQFF. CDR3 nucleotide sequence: TGCAGCGTTGAAGATCTGGGAGGGCAGGGGAAGTCCTACAATGAGCAGTTCTTC.

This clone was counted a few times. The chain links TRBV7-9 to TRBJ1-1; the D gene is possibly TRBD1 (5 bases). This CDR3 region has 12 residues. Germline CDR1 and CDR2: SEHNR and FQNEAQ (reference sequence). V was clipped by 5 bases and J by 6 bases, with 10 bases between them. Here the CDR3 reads CASSGGVSEAFF. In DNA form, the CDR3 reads TGTGCCAGCAGCGGAGGGGTTTCTGAAGCTTTCTTT.

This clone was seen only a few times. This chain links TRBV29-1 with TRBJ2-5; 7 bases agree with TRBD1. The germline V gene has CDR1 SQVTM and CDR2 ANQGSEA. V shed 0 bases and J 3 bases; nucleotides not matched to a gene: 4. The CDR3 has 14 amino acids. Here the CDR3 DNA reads TGCAGCGTTGAAGACCTCACAGGGGAAGAGACCCAGTACTTC. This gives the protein CSVEDLTGEETQYF.

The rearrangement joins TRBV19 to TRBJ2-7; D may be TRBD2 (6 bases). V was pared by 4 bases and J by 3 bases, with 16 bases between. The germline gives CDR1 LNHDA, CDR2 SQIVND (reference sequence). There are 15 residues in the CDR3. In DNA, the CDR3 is TGTGCCAGTAGTAAGTCGTCCGGGAGAGTCTACGAGCAGTACTTC. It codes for CASSKSSGRVYEQYF.

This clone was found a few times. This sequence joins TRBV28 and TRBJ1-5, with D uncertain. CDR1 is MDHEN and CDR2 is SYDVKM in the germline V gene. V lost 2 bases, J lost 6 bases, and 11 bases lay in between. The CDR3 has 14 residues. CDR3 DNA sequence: TGTGCCAGCAGTTTAGTCCAGATACTTCAGCCCCAGCATTTT. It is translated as CASSLVQILQPQHF. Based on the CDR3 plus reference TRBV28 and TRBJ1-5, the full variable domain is DVKVTQSSRYLVKRTGEKVFLECVQDMDHENMFWYRQDPGLGLRLIYFSYDVKMKEKGDIPEGYSVSREKKERFSLILESASTNQTSMYLCASSLVQILQPQHFGDGTRLSIL.

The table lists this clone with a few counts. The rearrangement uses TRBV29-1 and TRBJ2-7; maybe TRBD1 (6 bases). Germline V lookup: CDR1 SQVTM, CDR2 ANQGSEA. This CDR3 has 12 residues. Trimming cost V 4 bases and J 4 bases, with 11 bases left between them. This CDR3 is CSVGQGMYEQYF. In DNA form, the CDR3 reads TGCAGCGTTGGGCAGGGGATGTACGAGCAGTACTTC.

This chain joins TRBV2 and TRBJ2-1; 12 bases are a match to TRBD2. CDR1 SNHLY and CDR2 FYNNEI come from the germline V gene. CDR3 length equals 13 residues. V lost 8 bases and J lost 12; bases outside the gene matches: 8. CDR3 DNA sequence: TGTGCCAGCCAAGGACTAGCGGGGACCTCGCAGTTCTTC. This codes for CASQGLAGTSQFF.

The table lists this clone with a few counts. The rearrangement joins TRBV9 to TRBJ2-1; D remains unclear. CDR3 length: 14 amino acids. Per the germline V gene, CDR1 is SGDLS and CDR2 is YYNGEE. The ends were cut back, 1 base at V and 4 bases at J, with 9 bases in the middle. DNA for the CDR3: TGTGCCAGCAGCGTAAATATCGCTTACAATGAGCAGTTCTTC. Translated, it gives CASSVNIAYNEQFF.